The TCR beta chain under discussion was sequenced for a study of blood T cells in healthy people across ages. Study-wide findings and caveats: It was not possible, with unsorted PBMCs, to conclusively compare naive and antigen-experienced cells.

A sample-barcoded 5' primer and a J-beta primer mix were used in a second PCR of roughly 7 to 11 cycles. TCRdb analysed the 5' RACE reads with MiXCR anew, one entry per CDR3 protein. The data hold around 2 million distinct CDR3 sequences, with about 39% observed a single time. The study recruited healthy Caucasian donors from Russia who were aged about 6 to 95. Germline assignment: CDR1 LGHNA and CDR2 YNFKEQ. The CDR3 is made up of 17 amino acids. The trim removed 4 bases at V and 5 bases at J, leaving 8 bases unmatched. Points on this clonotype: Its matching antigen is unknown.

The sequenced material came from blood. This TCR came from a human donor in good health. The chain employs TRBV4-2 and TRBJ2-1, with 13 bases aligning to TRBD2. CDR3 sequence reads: CASSRGTSGVLDNEQFF. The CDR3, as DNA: TGTGCCAGCAGCCGTGGGACTAGCGGGGTCCTAGACAATGAGCAGTTCTTC.